One sample yielded the 13 T cell receptor beta chains listed below, sequenced in a study of blood T cell repertoires in COVID-19. The assay was immunoSEQ multiplex PCR, and TCRdb's table has in-frame clones only and misses some. The table records 90,000 to 95,000 clones, around 88% of them present only once. Sequences were obtained from peripheral blood. The receptor source for this set is a woman aged 70-85 years with acute or convalescent COVID-19.

The gene calls are TRBV11-3 and TRBJ2-7; D unclear. This CDR3 is built from 13 residues. Trimming pared 1 base from V and 4 bases from J, leaving 8 bases between. The germline V gene encodes CDR1 SGHNT and CDR2 YENEEA. In DNA, the CDR3 is TGTGCCAGCAGCTTAGTATCAGGTTACGAGCAGTACTTC. Its protein product is CASSLVSGYEQYF.

This rearrangement joins TRBV5-4 to TRBJ2-1, with D possibly matching TRBD2 (6 bases). The germline V gene encodes CDR1 SGHNT and CDR2 YYREEE (reference sequence). The CDR3 covers 14 residues. V lost 2 bases, J lost 9 bases, and 15 bases lay in between. The CDR3 DNA is TGTGCCAGCAGCTTTGGAGTGAACGGGGGTGAGCAGTTCTTC. This sequence encodes CASSFGVNGGEQFF.

The chain combines TRBV14 with TRBJ1-6, with 9 nucleotides matching TRBD1. The germline V gene has CDR1 SGHDN and CDR2 FVKESK. The CDR3 is 16 residues long. Germline trimming cut 2 bases from V and 10 bases from J; bases unmatched to any gene: 9. CDR3 bases: TGTGCCAGCAGCCAAACCGGGACAGGGCTTTCCTCACCCCTCCACTTT. It encodes CASSQTGTGLSSPLHF.

J is TRBJ1-4 and V is TRBV3-1 (or the pseudogene TRBV3-2); the D gene is possibly TRBD1 (5 bases). The CDR3 runs 13 residues. Trimming took off 1 base at V and 8 bases at J, with 8 bases between the two ends. Looked up from germline, CDR1 is LGHDT and CDR2 is YNNKEL (reference sequence). The CDR3 loop is CASSQGQWEKLFF. CDR3 DNA: TGTGCCAGCAGCCAAGGACAGTGGGAAAAACTGTTTTTT.

V gene TRBV19 combines with J gene TRBJ1-5, with D possibly TRBD1 on 6 matching bases. The CDR3 runs 15 residues. V was shortened by 5 bases and J by 6 bases, with 17 bases between the two germline ends. CDR1 is LNHDA, CDR2 SQIVND, per germline (reference sequence). CDR3 DNA sequence: TGTGCCAGTAGTTTCTCAGGGGAGGGATCTCAGCCCCAGCATTTT. It codes for CASSFSGEGSQPQHF.

This clone occurred once. V and J are TRBV28 and TRBJ1-2, with 8 bases identical to TRBD1. Germline-derived CDR1 and CDR2 are MDHEN and SYDVKM. The CDR3 extends over 14 amino acids. The V segment lost 5 bases and the J segment 2 bases; nucleotides outside the gene matches: 4. CDR3 loop: CASSGQGGNYGYTF. The DNA of the CDR3 is TGTGCCAGCAGTGGACAGGGTGGCAACTATGGCTACACCTTC.

This chain links TRBV27 with TRBJ1-1, with unresolved D. V lost 6 bases, J lost 4 bases, and 12 bases lay in between. The germline V gene encodes CDR1 MNHEY and CDR2 SMNVEV (reference sequence). This CDR3 is 13 amino acids long. The CDR3 DNA sequence: TGTGCCAGCAGGTTGGGAAGCGGCACTGAAGCTTTCTTT. This gives the protein CASRLGSGTEAFF.

J is TRBJ2-1 and V is TRBV9, with D unclear. This CDR3 spans 14 amino acids. Trimming cost V 0 bases and J 0 bases, with 4 bases left between them. Germline CDR1 is SGDLS and CDR2 is YYNGEE. CDR3 nucleotide sequence: TGTGCCAGCAGCGTAGGAGACTCCTACAATGAGCAGTTCTTC. This codes for CASSVGDSYNEQFF.

The V and J genes are TRBV5-1 and TRBJ2-1; TRBD2 matches 10 bases. The CDR3 consists of 14 residues. V shed 1 base, J shed 9 bases, and the junction held 4 bases outside the gene matches. CDR1 SGHRS and CDR2 YFSETQ come from the germline V gene. The CDR3, as DNA: TGCGCCAGCAGCTTGACTAGCGGGAAAGGTGAGCAGTTCTTC. Its protein is CASSLTSGKGEQFF.

The genes are TRBV18 and TRBJ2-7, with D possibly matching TRBD1 (6 bases). CDR3 length equals 16 residues. The ends were cut back, 4 bases at V and 3 bases at J, with 19 bases in the middle. In germline, CDR1 is KGHSH, CDR2 LQKENI. Here the CDR3 DNA reads TGTGCCAGCTCACTTATACAGGGAGCAGGAGACTACGAGCAGTACTTC. This codes for CASSLIQGAGDYEQYF. Together with reference TRBV18 and TRBJ2-7, the CDR3 gives the full variable domain: NAGVMQNPRHLVRRRGQEARLRCSPMKGHSHVYWYRQLPEEGLKFMVYLQKENIIDESGMPKERFSAEFPKEGPSILRIQQVVRGDSAAYFCASSLIQGAGDYEQYFGPGTRLTVT.

The V call is TRBV3-1 (or the pseudogene TRBV3-2), the J call TRBJ2-1; D unresolved. This CDR3 is 12 amino acids long. V lost 0 bases and J lost 13, with 10 bases in between. Germline CDR1 and CDR2: LGHDT and YNNKEL (reference sequence). CDR3 sequence (DNA): TGTGCCAGCAGCCAAGACAAGCGAGGCCAGTTCTTC. Residues: CASSQDKRGQFF.

The chain has TRBV18 and TRBJ2-6; 8 bases agree with TRBD1. CDR3 size: 16 residues. The V and J ends lost 3 bases and 2 bases, in that order; junction bases with no gene match: 3. Germline CDR1 and CDR2: KGHSH and LQKENI. In DNA, the CDR3 is TGTGCCAGCTCACCGGAGACAGGGGCTGGGGCCAACGTCCTGACTTTC. This gives the protein CASSPETGAGANVLTF.

This chain connects TRBV5-1 to TRBJ2-5; tentatively, D is TRBD1 (6 bases). Germline V lookup: CDR1 SGHRS, CDR2 YFSETQ. The CDR3 has 16 amino acids. Trimming shortened V by 2 bases and J by 1 base, and 15 bases separated the two germline ends. CDR3 amino acids: CASSLGGQNLQETQYF. DNA of the CDR3: TGCGCCAGCAGCTTAGGGGGACAAAATCTCCAAGAGACCCAGTACTTC.